The next 7 T cell receptor beta chains were all read from a single sample in a study of spatial heterogeneity in lung cancer. TCRdb passed the 5' RACE reads through MiXCR, listing each CDR3 protein once. This table holds about 39,000 distinct CDR3 sequences, approximately 3% found once. As to time point: sample taken at primary tumor resection. This sample comprised normal lung tissue next to the tumor, obtained at surgery. The receptor set was obtained from a male donor with early-stage non-small cell lung cancer.

There are many counts of this clonotype. V gene TRBV2 combines with J gene TRBJ2-3; 7 nucleotides align to TRBD2. Germline-derived CDR1 and CDR2 are SNHLY and FYNNEI. This CDR3 has 14 amino acids. Trimming took 6 bases from V and 11 from J; bases not matched to a gene: 14. Here the CDR3 DNA reads TGTGCCAGCAGCCTAACCCCCGGGCAGCGGGGGCAGTATTTT. Its translation is CASSLTPGQRGQYF.

This clonotype has at least ten counts. CDR3 loop: CASSTGRIVTEAFF. In nucleotides, the CDR3 is TGTGCCAGCAGCACCGGCCGAATTGTCACTGAAGCTTTCTTT. The chain carries TRBV7-2 and TRBJ1-1; D gene ambiguous. This CDR3 is built from 14 residues. The V end lost 5 bases, the J end lost 4 bases, and 14 bases lay between the germline ends. The germline V gene has CDR1 SGHTA and CDR2 FQGNSA.

This clonotype was recorded at least ten times. V gene TRBV9 combines with J gene TRBJ2-7, with a possible D match to TRBD2 (6 bases). The CDR3 covers 15 residues. Germline V CDR1 and CDR2: SGDLS, YYNGEE. Trimming cost V 0 bases and J 2 bases, with 12 bases left between them. CDR3 nucleotides: TGTGCCAGCAGCGTAGAAGCTAGCGCCGCCTACGAGCAGTACTTC. Residues: CASSVEASAAYEQYF.

This clonotype showed up many times. The V and J genes are TRBV6-5 and TRBJ1-1; D not resolved. CDR3 length: 11 amino acids. Trimming pared 7 bases from V and 1 base from J, leaving 4 bases between. The germline CDR1 and CDR2 sequences are MNHEY and SVGAGI. The chain's CDR3 is CASTWNTEAFF. The DNA for the CDR3 is TGTGCCAGCACCTGGAACACTGAAGCTTTCTTT.

This clonotype was seen only a few times. The genes are TRBV20-1 and TRBJ2-1; D is unclear. V was shortened by 3 bases and J by 8 bases, with 17 bases between the two germline ends. This CDR3 spans 14 amino acids. Germline V gives CDR1 DFQATT, CDR2 SNEGSKA (reference sequence). The CDR3 sequence is CSASRSLRFDEQFF. The CDR3 bases are TGCAGTGCTAGTCGGTCCCTAAGATTCGATGAGCAGTTCTTC.

This clonotype was seen many times. Germline and junction disagree at one end, which may indicate a read error. V usage is TRBV2 and J usage is TRBJ2-7; D remains unclear. The CDR3 sequence is 11 residues long. CDR1 and CDR2 (germline): SNHLY, FYNNEI. CDR3 loop: CASSEVGEQYF. In DNA, the CDR3 is TGTGCCAGCAGCGAAGTAGGCGAGCAGTACTTC.

This clonotype showed up many times. The genes are TRBV13 and TRBJ2-7, with TRBD2 matching 12 bases. The V segment lost 0 bases and the J segment 5 bases; nucleotides outside the gene matches: 5. This CDR3 is 16 amino acids long. Germline CDR1 is PRHDT and CDR2 is FYEKMQ (reference sequence). The CDR3 DNA follows: TGTGCCAGCAGCTTAGGGACTAGCGGGAGTATCCACGAGCAGTACTTC. It codes for CASSLGTSGSIHEQYF.